This T cell receptor (beta chain) was sequenced for a study of blood T cell repertoires in COVID-19. Study in general: Donors in the United States, Italy and Spain gave samples during acute or convalescent COVID-19. Sources were T cells, B-cell-depleted T cells, or PBMCs; the material itself was cDNA or gDNA.

Clones were sequenced by immunoSEQ multiplex PCR, and TCRdb holds only the in-frame ones, with some missing. The sample gives roughly 120,000 clones, around 86% of which show up once; about 4.5% is in the top ten. Germline lookup yields CDR1 LGHNA and CDR2 YNFKEQ. V lost 1 base to trimming and J lost 7 bases, with 13 bases between them. The CDR3 consists of 14 residues. The TCR originated in a man in his forties with acute or convalescent COVID-19. The sequenced material came from peripheral blood. The chain combines TRBV4-2 with TRBJ2-5; D is unclear. CDR3 sequence (DNA): TGTGCCAGCAGCCAAGCGGAGCTAACTCGGACCCAGTACTTC. Translating gives CASSQAELTRTQYF.